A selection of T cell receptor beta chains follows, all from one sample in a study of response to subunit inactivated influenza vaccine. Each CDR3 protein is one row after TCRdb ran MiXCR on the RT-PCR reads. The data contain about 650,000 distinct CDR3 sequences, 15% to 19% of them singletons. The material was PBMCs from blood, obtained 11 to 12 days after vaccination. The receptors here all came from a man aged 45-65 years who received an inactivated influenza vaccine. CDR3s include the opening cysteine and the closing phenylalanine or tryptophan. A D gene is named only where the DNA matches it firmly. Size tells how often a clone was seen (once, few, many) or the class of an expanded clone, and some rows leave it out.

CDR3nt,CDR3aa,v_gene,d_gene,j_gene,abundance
TGTGCCAGCAGCCAAGGGTACTACGGTGAGCAGTTCTTC,CASSQGYYGEQFF,TRBV3-1,-,TRBJ2-1,-
TGTGCCAGCAGACCAACTAGCGGGGGGGTCAGCTACAATGAGCAGTTCTTC,CASRPTSGGVSYNEQFF,TRBV6-2/TRBV6-3,TRBD2,TRBJ2-1,few
TGTGCCAGCAGCCAAAGCCTAGCGGGAGGGGGTCTATCCTACAATGAGCAGTTCTTC,CASSQSLAGGGLSYNEQFF,TRBV4-2,TRBD2,TRBJ2-1,few
TGCAGTGCCCTGACTAGATCGGCCTTATCCTACAATGAGCAGTTCTTC,CSALTRSALSYNEQFF,TRBV20-1,-,TRBJ2-1,-
TGCAGTGCTGTGGGACAGGGATATGAGCAGTTCTTC,CSAVGQGYEQFF,TRBV20-1,TRBD1,TRBJ2-1,-
TGTGCCTGGGAAACAGGAGCCACCGCTCTCTGGCCGTACGAGCAGTACTTC,CAWETGATALWPYEQYF,TRBV30,-,TRBJ2-7,many
TGTGCCAGCAGCCAAACCTTGCGGGGGGGCTACGAGCAGTACTTC,CASSQTLRGGYEQYF,TRBV14,TRBD2,TRBJ2-7,-
TGTGCCAGCAGTTACGGCAGGGGGCGATCCTACGAGCAGTACTTC,CASSYGRGRSYEQYF,TRBV6-2/TRBV6-3,TRBD1,TRBJ2-7,-
TGTGCCAGCGCGTCCGGGACTACTACCAATGAGCAGTTCTTC,CASASGTTTNEQFF,TRBV6-1,TRBD2,TRBJ2-1,-
TGTGCCAGCACCAAGCCTGGGAGCACCGGGGAGCTGTTTTTT,CASTKPGSTGELFF,TRBV28,-,TRBJ2-2,-